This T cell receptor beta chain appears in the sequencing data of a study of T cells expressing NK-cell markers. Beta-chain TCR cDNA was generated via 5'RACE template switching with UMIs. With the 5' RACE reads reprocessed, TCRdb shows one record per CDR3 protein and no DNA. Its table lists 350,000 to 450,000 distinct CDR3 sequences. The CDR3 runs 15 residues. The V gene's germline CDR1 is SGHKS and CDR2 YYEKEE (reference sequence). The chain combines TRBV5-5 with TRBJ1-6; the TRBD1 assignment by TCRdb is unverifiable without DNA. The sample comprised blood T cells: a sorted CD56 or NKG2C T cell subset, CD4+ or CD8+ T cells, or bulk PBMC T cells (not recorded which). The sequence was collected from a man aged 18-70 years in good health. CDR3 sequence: CASSLAPAGNSPLHF.